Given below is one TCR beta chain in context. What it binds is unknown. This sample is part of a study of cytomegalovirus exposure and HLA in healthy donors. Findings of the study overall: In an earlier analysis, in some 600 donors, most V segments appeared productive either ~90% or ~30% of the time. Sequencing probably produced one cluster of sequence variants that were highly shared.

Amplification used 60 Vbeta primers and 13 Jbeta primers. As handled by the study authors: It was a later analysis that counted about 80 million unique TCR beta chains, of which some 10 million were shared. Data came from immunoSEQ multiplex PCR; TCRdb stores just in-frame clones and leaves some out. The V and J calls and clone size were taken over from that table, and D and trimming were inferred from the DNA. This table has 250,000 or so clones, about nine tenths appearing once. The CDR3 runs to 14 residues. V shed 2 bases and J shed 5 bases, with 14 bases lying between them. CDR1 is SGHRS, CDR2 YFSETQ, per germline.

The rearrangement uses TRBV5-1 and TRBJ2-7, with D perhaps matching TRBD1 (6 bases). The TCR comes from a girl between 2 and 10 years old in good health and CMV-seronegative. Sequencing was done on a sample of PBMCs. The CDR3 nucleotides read TGCGCCAGCAGCTTACAGGGTGGTAGGAACGAGCAGTACTTC. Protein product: CASSLQGGRNEQYF.